Listed below are T cell receptor beta chains from one sample, sequenced in a study of T cell responses to AZD1222 COVID-19 vaccine. Sequenced by immunoSEQ multiplex PCR; TCRdb stores in-frame clones only, minus some. There are approximately 180,000 clones in the sample; approximately 94% occur only once, and less than 3% lies in the top ten. The sequencing used peripheral blood, collected on day 0 of AZD1222 vaccination. The receptors come from an adult in good health. The CDR3 runs from the conserved cysteine through the conserved F or W. Fields, in order: V gene, clone size, J gene, D gene, CDR3 protein, CDR3 DNA. The D gene is left open where the match is weak. Size is stated for part of the rows, as once, few or many counts, or as a class when the clone is expanded.

TRBV7-9	-	TRBJ1-3	-	CASSLEGPGNTIYF	TGTGCCAGCAGCTTAGAGGGGCCTGGAAACACCATATATTTT
TRBV11-2	-	TRBJ1-1	TRBD1	CASSLRGTGYTEAFF	TGTGCCAGCAGCTTAAGGGGGACAGGGTACACTGAAGCTTTCTTT
TRBV10-1	-	TRBJ1-2	-	CASSEVLNYGYTF	TGCGCCAGCAGCGAGGTATTGAACTATGGCTACACCTTC
TRBV5-5	-	TRBJ2-7	TRBD1	CASSYWTGASYEQYF	TGTGCCAGCAGCTACTGGACAGGGGCCTCCTACGAGCAGTACTTC
TRBV5-1	-	TRBJ2-1	TRBD1	CASSPGQVANEQFF	TGCGCCAGCAGCCCCGGACAGGTCGCCAATGAGCAGTTCTTC
TRBV5-5	-	TRBJ2-1	-	CASSLFSIAASSGEQFF	TGTGCCAGCAGCTTGTTTTCCATCGCGGCTAGCTCGGGTGAGCAGTTCTTC
TRBV19	-	TRBJ1-1	-	CASSITGRGITEAFF	TGTGCCAGTAGTATTACAGGGCGTGGAATCACTGAAGCTTTCTTT
TRBV4-2	-	TRBJ1-2	TRBD1	CASSQAGQFNYGYTF	TGTGCCAGCAGCCAAGCGGGACAGTTTAACTATGGCTACACCTTC
TRBV27	-	TRBJ1-1	TRBD1	CASSPTGGRWNTEAFF	TGTGCCAGCAGTCCCACAGGGGGGAGATGGAACACTGAAGCTTTCTTT
TRBV5-8	-	TRBJ1-5	-	CASSLVGAPMSNQPQHF	TGTGCCAGCAGCTTGGTCGGAGCCCCTATGAGCAATCAGCCCCAGCATTTT
TRBV19	once	TRBJ1-4	-	CASSPWTLMREKLFF	TGTGCCAGTAGTCCATGGACCCTAATGAGGGAAAAACTGTTTTTT
TRBV7-2	-	TRBJ2-1	TRBD2	CASSSEGLRIISEQFF	TGTGCCAGCAGCTCGGAGGGACTACGTATCATAAGTGAGCAGTTCTTC
TRBV12-3/TRBV12-4	-	TRBJ2-1	-	CASSPRDNQFF	TGTGCCAGCAGCCCCCGGGATAATCAGTTCTTC
TRBV30	once	TRBJ1-2	TRBD1	CAWSVFPWDRVNYGYTF	TGTGCCTGGAGTGTATTTCCTTGGGACAGGGTGAACTATGGCTACACCTTC
TRBV7-2	-	TRBJ2-2	-	CASSRGLSVTGELFF	TGTGCCAGCAGCCGGGGACTCTCGGTCACCGGGGAGCTGTTTTTT
TRBV13	-	TRBJ2-7	-	CASSLVLGGEQYF	TGTGCCAGCAGCTTAGTCCTGGGCGGCGAGCAGTACTTC
TRBV21-1	-	TRBJ2-6	-	CASRDGVNSGANVLTF	TGTGCCAGCAGGGATGGAGTCAACTCTGGGGCCAACGTCCTGACTTTC
TRBV11-2	-	TRBJ1-1	TRBD1	CASSLQTGGRTEAFF	TGTGCCAGCAGCCTTCAAACAGGGGGCCGCACTGAAGCTTTCTTT
TRBV6-5	once	TRBJ2-5	-	CASSLWETQYF	TGTGCCAGCAGCCTTTGGGAGACCCAGTACTTC
TRBV25-1	-	TRBJ1-2	-	CASSDWTANYGYTF	TGTGCCAGCAGTGATTGGACGGCTAACTATGGCTACACCTTC
TRBV6-6	once	TRBJ2-7	TRBD2	CASSRPGLEGCAQYF	TGTGCCAGCAGCCGCCCGGGACTAGAAGGCTGCGCGCAGTACTTC
TRBV10-3	-	TRBJ2-1	-	CAIRDEVAGQFF	TGTGCCATCAGGGACGAGGTGGCAGGGCAGTTCTTC
TRBV6-1	-	TRBJ1-2	-	CASSEALAYYGYTF	TGTGCCAGCAGTGAAGCGCTGGCCTACTATGGCTACACCTTC
TRBV18	-	TRBJ2-3	TRBD1	CASSPWGQSGTDTQYF	TGTGCCAGCTCACCATGGGGACAGTCCGGCACAGATACGCAGTATTTT
TRBV6-2/TRBV6-3	-	TRBJ2-1	-	CASSLPLPAYNEQFF	TGTGCCAGCAGCCTCCCCCTCCCAGCCTACAATGAGCAGTTCTTC
TRBV27	once	TRBJ1-2	-	CASSPDLGGYTF	TGTGCCAGCAGTCCGGACTTAGGTGGCTACACCTTC
TRBV15	-	TRBJ1-1	TRBD1	CATSRDSQGARWTEAFF	TGTGCCACCAGCAGAGATTCCCAGGGGGCGCGTTGGACTGAAGCTTTCTTT
TRBV5-1	-	TRBJ1-1	TRBD1	CASSLAGTGGRNTEAFF	TGCGCCAGCAGCTTGGCCGGGACAGGGGGCCGGAACACTGAAGCTTTCTTT
TRBV5-1	-	TRBJ1-3	-	CASSWGPGAADTIYF	TGCGCCAGCAGCTGGGGGCCCGGGGCTGCGGACACCATATATTTT
TRBV6-5	-	TRBJ2-2	-	CASSYSSSSGELFF	TGTGCCAGCAGTTACTCGTCCTCTTCCGGGGAGCTGTTTTTT
TRBV7-9	-	TRBJ2-5	-	CASSPRDLNAETQYF	TGTGCCAGCAGCCCCAGGGACCTGAACGCGGAGACCCAGTACTTC
TRBV27	-	TRBJ2-1	TRBD2	CASSLLAGGPAYEQFF	TGTGCCAGCAGTTTGTTAGCGGGAGGGCCGGCCTATGAGCAGTTCTTC
TRBV12-3/TRBV12-4	-	TRBJ1-6	-	CASSLGEGSPLHF	TGTGCCAGCAGTTTAGGGGAAGGCTCACCCCTCCACTTT
TRBV7-2	-	TRBJ1-2	-	CASSLPHRQLYYGYTF	TGTGCCAGCAGCTTACCTCACCGACAGCTCTACTATGGCTACACCTTC
TRBV7-9	-	TRBJ2-1	TRBD2	CASSLGGLAGAGGQFF	TGTGCCAGCAGCTTAGGAGGACTAGCGGGAGCGGGGGGGCAGTTCTTC
TRBV18	-	TRBJ1-1	-	CASSPMASENTEAFF	TGTGCCAGCTCACCAATGGCCAGCGAGAACACTGAAGCTTTCTTT
TRBV6-6	-	TRBJ2-7	-	CASSAGGAPYEQYF	TGTGCCAGCAGTGCCGGAGGGGCCCCCTACGAGCAGTACTTC
TRBV18	-	TRBJ1-5	-	CASSRGFGEPQHF	TGTGCCAGCTCACGAGGGTTCGGGGAGCCCCAGCATTTT
TRBV7-2	-	TRBJ1-1	-	CASSFQGRANTEAFF	TGTGCCAGCAGCTTCCAGGGACGGGCGAACACTGAAGCTTTCTTT
TRBV11-3	-	TRBJ2-1	TRBD2	CASSPSGRSHNEQFF	TGTGCCAGCAGCCCGAGCGGGAGATCCCACAATGAGCAGTTCTTC
TRBV7-2	-	TRBJ2-5	-	CASSQGRYQETQYF	TGTGCCAGCAGCCAGGGCAGGTACCAAGAGACCCAGTACTTC
TRBV19	-	TRBJ1-6	-	CASSIELGSYNSPLHF	TGTGCCAGTAGTATAGAGCTGGGATCTTATAATTCACCCCTCCACTTT
TRBV4-1	-	TRBJ2-5	-	CASSHFPQVQETQYF	TGCGCCAGCAGCCATTTTCCGCAGGTGCAAGAGACCCAGTACTTC
TRBV4-1	-	TRBJ2-7	-	CASSQGRVGLRGYEQYF	TGCGCCAGCAGCCAAGGAAGGGTGGGGCTGCGCGGCTACGAGCAGTACTTC
TRBV5-8	-	TRBJ2-2	-	CASSPPPPGNTGELFF	TGTGCCAGCAGCCCACCCCCCCCAGGAAACACCGGGGAGCTGTTTTTT